These 3 T cell receptor beta chains were all obtained from the same sample, sequenced in a study of blood T cell repertoires in COVID-19. Generated by immunoSEQ multiplex PCR, the TCRdb table keeps only in-frame clones and is missing some. Of a few hundred thousand clones listed, about nine tenths are singletons. Sequences were obtained from peripheral blood. Receptors originate from a man aged 25-45 years who had recovered from COVID-19.

This rearrangement joins TRBV28 to TRBJ1-1; 10 nucleotides align to TRBD1. V shed 4 bases and J 7 bases; nucleotides not matched to a gene: 6. Germline V gene data show CDR1 as MDHEN and CDR2 as SYDVKM. The CDR3 consists of 14 residues. The chain's CDR3 is CASSSGQGDGEAFF. CDR3 coding DNA: TGTGCCAGCAGTTCCGGACAGGGGGACGGTGAAGCTTTCTTT.

This chain connects TRBV10-2 to TRBJ1-3, with 7 bases matching TRBD1. The CDR3 is 16 residues long. Losses at the gene ends were 1 base for V and 4 bases for J; bases not matched to a gene: 7. CDR1 is WSHSY and CDR2 is SAAADI in the germline V gene. CDR3 nucleotides: TGCGCCAGCAGTGAGTTTGGGGACAGCTCCGGAAACACCATATATTTT. Its translation: CASSEFGDSSGNTIYF.

This sequence joins TRBV6-5 and TRBJ1-1; TRBD1 aligns across 8 bases. V was pared by 6 bases and J by 3 bases, with 9 bases of the junction left unmatched. This CDR3 comprises 15 residues. The germline CDR1 and CDR2 sequences are MNHEY and SVGAGI. CDR3 amino acids: CASSPWTGPYTEAFF. CDR3 in DNA: TGTGCCAGCAGCCCCTGGACAGGGCCGTACACTGAAGCTTTCTTT.